This T cell receptor (beta chain) originates from a study of shared clonotypes between healthy human individuals. Study background: Donors consisted of two women and a few men between 18 and 49.

Genomic DNA, for the unsorted samples, came from some 100 million PBMCs. This clone was picked up a small number of times. Under the authors' procedure: ImmunoSEQ sequences covered only the junction and lacked quality scores; filtering therefore differed. TCRdb's copy holds only in-frame clones and misses some; the assay was immunoSEQ multiplex PCR. Clonal size and the V and J genes are those of that table, whereas D and trimming came from the DNA. This table holds about 480,000 clones, about 75% found once. This clonotype was obtained from a woman aged 40 to 49 in good health. Some clones in this sample may be carry-over from other donors' samples. Sequenced input: PBMCs.

Written as DNA, the CDR3 is TGTGCCAGCAGCATGGGACTACAGGTCACAGATACGCAGTATTTT. Protein sequence: CASSMGLQVTDTQYF. This chain links TRBV27 with TRBJ2-3; 7 bases are a match to TRBD2. CDR3 size: 15 residues. Trimming cost V 6 bases and J 2 bases; bases outside gene matches: 8. CDR1 MNHEY and CDR2 SMNVEV come from the germline V gene (reference sequence).